This entry lists 26 T cell receptor beta chains sequenced from one sample in a study of monozygotic twins with inflammatory bowel disease. For each CDR3 protein, TCRdb gives one entry from its re-call of the 5' RACE reads, without DNA. Its table lists 150,000 or so distinct CDR3 sequences. Sequenced sample: blood. These TCRs come from a human donor with ulcerative colitis or Crohn's disease, or a healthy co-twin of an affected twin (not recorded which).

The chain employs TRBV6-6 and TRBJ2-5; as DNA is missing, the TRBD1 call by TCRdb cannot be tested. The CDR3 is 13 residues long. Per the germline V gene, CDR1 is MNHNY and CDR2 is SVGAGI (reference sequence). CDR3 residues: CASSWTGQETQYF.

V usage is TRBV5-1 and J usage is TRBJ2-7; TCRdb reports TRBD2, a call that lacks DNA to check it against. CDR3 length: 15 amino acids. CDR1 is SGHRS and CDR2 is YFSETQ in the germline V gene. CDR3 loop: CASSLGEVPGYEQYF.

V gene TRBV7-3 combines with J gene TRBJ2-2. The CDR3 consists of 13 residues. Germline assignment: CDR1 SGHTA and CDR2 FQGTGA. The chain's CDR3 is CASSLVRTGELFF.

V and J are TRBV7-6 and TRBJ2-6; TCRdb names TRBD2, which stays unverified in the absence of DNA. This CDR3 is built from 18 residues. Germline CDR1 SGHVS, CDR2 FNYEAQ. The CDR3 spells CASSAFGGESSGANVLTF.

The chain joins TRBV6-1 to TRBJ2-1; the D gene TCRdb calls, TRBD2, cannot be checked with no DNA. There are 15 residues in the CDR3. Germline CDR1 is MNHNS and CDR2 is SASEGT. The chain's CDR3 is CASSLTSGGNNEQFF.

J is TRBJ2-1 and V is TRBV29-1; the TCRdb call, TRBD2, lacks DNA for checking. This CDR3 spans 14 amino acids. From germline, CDR1 is SQVTM and CDR2 ANQGSEA. This CDR3 reads CSALTSGSGYEQFF.

The chain carries TRBV5-1 and TRBJ1-6; checking the TCRdb D call of TRBD1 is not possible without DNA. Germline V lookup: CDR1 SGHRS, CDR2 YFSETQ. The CDR3 is 15 residues long. The CDR3 is CASRLGQDYNSPLHF.

The gene calls are TRBV5-1 and TRBJ2-7; TCRdb lists TRBD1, though no DNA is available to test this call. Germline V gene sequence: CDR1 SGHRS, CDR2 YFSETQ. The CDR3 is 15 residues long. The CDR3 is CASRRQGESSYEQYF.

The chain carries TRBV30 and TRBJ1-4. This CDR3 is built from 16 residues. Germline CDR1 and CDR2: GTSNPN and SVGIG (reference sequence). The CDR3 is CAWSVPFTGGNEKLFF.

The CDR3 region is CASSYDGSNTEAFF. The genes are TRBV7-9 and TRBJ1-1. This CDR3 region has 14 residues. Per germline, CDR1 SEHNR and CDR2 FQNEAQ (reference sequence).

This chain uses TRBV12-3 or TRBV12-4 with TRBJ2-5; TCRdb returns TRBD1, unconfirmable since there is no DNA. CDR3 size: 14 residues. The CDR3: CASTPAGGEETQYF.

The genes are TRBV5-1 and TRBJ2-7; TCRdb lists TRBD1, though no DNA is available to test this call. Per the germline V gene, CDR1 is SGHRS and CDR2 is YFSETQ. This CDR3 is built from 13 residues. The CDR3 is CASKTGAIGLQYF.

The chain uses TRBV28 and TRBJ2-7. Germline V lookup: CDR1 MDHEN, CDR2 SYDVKM. The CDR3 runs to 11 residues. CDR3 sequence reads: CASTRAYEQYF.

This chain uses TRBV6-1 with TRBJ1-6. Germline V CDR1 and CDR2: MNHNS, SASEGT. The CDR3 runs 14 residues. The CDR3 here is CASSPRIRGSPLHF.

The chain couples TRBV5-1 to TRBJ2-7; TCRdb reports TRBD1, a call that lacks DNA to check it against. The CDR3 runs 15 residues. Looked up from germline, CDR1 is SGHRS and CDR2 is YFSETQ. CDR3 sequence: CASSFGGSKTYEQYF.

The J gene is TRBJ1-5, the V gene TRBV3-1. Germline V CDR1 and CDR2: LGHDT, YNNKEL (reference sequence). The CDR3 runs to 14 residues. CDR3 in amino acids: CASSSGRNNQPQHF.

The V call is TRBV4-1, the J call TRBJ2-7; the D gene TCRdb calls, TRBD2, cannot be checked with no DNA. The CDR3 is 15 residues long. Germline V gene lookup returns CDR1 MGHRA and CDR2 YSYEKL. Here the CDR3 reads CASAIRPAAEYEQYF.

The chain has TRBV7-6 and TRBJ2-1; no DNA is available, so the TRBD2 call from TCRdb remains unchecked. The CDR3 covers 16 residues. CDR1 is SGHVS and CDR2 is FNYEAQ in the germline V gene. The CDR3 loop reads CASSPRLVAGGNEQFF.

The rearrangement joins TRBV7-2 to TRBJ2-3; with no DNA, the TCRdb D assignment of TRBD1 cannot be verified. The CDR3 contains 15 residues. CDR1 and CDR2 from the germline V gene are SGHTA and FQGNSA. CDR3 amino acids: CASSPPGHATDTQYF.

The rearrangement uses TRBV20-1 and TRBJ1-1. The CDR3 covers 14 residues. The germline V gene has CDR1 DFQATT and CDR2 SNEGSKA (reference sequence). CDR3: CSALHLTLNTEAFF.

The chain couples TRBV20-1 to TRBJ2-7; with no DNA, the TCRdb D assignment of TRBD2 cannot be verified. Germline-derived CDR1 and CDR2 are DFQATT and SNEGSKA (reference sequence). This CDR3 is 15 amino acids long. The CDR3 spells CSAREGPSGAYEQYF.

The chain is built from TRBV10-3 and TRBJ2-3; TCRdb's D call of TRBD2 is untestable without DNA. The CDR3 is 14 amino acids. Germline V gene sequence: CDR1 ENHRY, CDR2 SYGVKD. The chain's CDR3 is CAIQSGSGTDTQYF.

The V and J genes are TRBV11-2 and TRBJ2-7; checking the TCRdb D call of TRBD1 is not possible without DNA. CDR1 SGHAT and CDR2 FQNNGV come from the germline V gene. This CDR3 spans 15 amino acids. The CDR3 spells CANSFETGGPYEQYF.

The chain couples TRBV10-3 to TRBJ1-5. Germline lookup yields CDR1 ENHRY and CDR2 SYGVKD. The CDR3 totals 12 residues. CDR3 in amino acids: CAISAGNQPQHF.

This chain links TRBV19 with TRBJ2-2; the TCRdb call, TRBD1, lacks DNA for checking. This CDR3 contains 16 residues. The germline V gene has CDR1 LNHDA and CDR2 SQIVND (reference sequence). The CDR3 spells CASTSPRGGNTGELFF.

The chain couples TRBV24-1 to TRBJ2-1; TCRdb's assignment of TRBD1 cannot be checked, as there is no DNA. This CDR3 contains 14 residues. The V gene's germline CDR1 is KGHDR and CDR2 SFDVKD. CDR3 protein: CATRGGANYNEQFF.